The 20 T cell receptor beta chains listed next were all sequenced from one sample in a study of T cell responses to AZD1222 COVID-19 vaccine (dated by TCRdb to the early 2020s). Library prep was done by the immunoSEQ multiplex PCR assay. The clones in this table, taken by TCRdb from immuneACCESS, are in-frame only. Not every clone is retained; where verified, under half of the shortfall comes from an unresolved V gene, and the cause of the rest is unknown. The sample table records 50,000 or so clones; 89% of these occur just once. Clones ranked in the top ten supply about 5.4% of the sample. In the paper's terms, the time point label means: about 28 days (+/-7) after the second vaccine dose. The source material was peripheral blood, sampled 28 days after the second AZD1222 dose. Every receptor here comes from an adult who received the AZD1222 COVID-19 vaccine.

This clone was seen once. This chain links TRBV9 with TRBJ2-7; D unresolved. The V gene lost 0 bases and the J gene lost 0 bases, with 16 bases spanning the gap. This CDR3 has 17 amino acids. The germline CDR1 and CDR2 sequences are SGDLS and YYNGEE. The CDR3 is CASSVGVDPVSSYEQYF. The CDR3 region has the DNA TGTGCCAGCAGCGTAGGAGTGGATCCCGTAAGCTCCTACGAGCAGTACTTC.

CDR3 coding DNA: TGCGCCAGGGGAGACCGGGACAGGGAAGAAGAGACCCAGTACTTC. Translation: CARGDRDREEETQYF. The rearrangement uses TRBV10-1 and TRBJ2-5, with TRBD1 matching 9 bases. The V gene end was trimmed by 9 bases and the J gene end by 3 bases; junction bases not matched to a gene: 11. Germline V gives CDR1 WNHNN, CDR2 SYGVQD (reference sequence). The CDR3 covers 15 residues.

V usage is TRBV12-3 or TRBV12-4 and J usage is TRBJ2-2; no reliable D call. V dropped 3 bases and J dropped 7 bases, with 3 bases sitting between them. The CDR3 spans 11 residues. The chain's CDR3 is CASSFFGELFF. The CDR3 DNA reads TGTGCCAGCAGTTTTTTCGGGGAGCTGTTTTTT.

V usage is TRBV6-2 or TRBV6-3 and J usage is TRBJ1-6, with D possibly TRBD1 on 5 matching bases. The germline V gene has CDR1 MNHEY and CDR2 SVGEGT. Between the trimmed V and J ends, which lost 4 bases and 8 bases, there was a span of 12 bases. The CDR3 is made up of 14 amino acids. CDR3 loop: CASSWDGEDSPLHF. The CDR3, as DNA: TGTGCCAGCAGTTGGGACGGAGAAGATTCACCCCTCCACTTT.

The V and J genes are TRBV9 and TRBJ2-2, with no clear D. The CDR3 sequence is 12 residues long. Germline CDR1 reads SGDLS; CDR2 reads YYNGEE. Trimming pared 5 bases from V and 0 bases from J, leaving 2 bases between. CDR3 sequence: CASSPNTGELFF. In DNA, the CDR3 is TGTGCCAGCAGTCCGAACACCGGGGAGCTGTTTTTT.

This clone appeared once. V usage is TRBV6-5 and J usage is TRBJ2-7; no reliable D call. Looked up from germline, CDR1 is MNHEY and CDR2 is SVGAGI. Trimming removed 6 bases from V and 0 bases from J, with 15 bases in between. CDR3 length: 15 amino acids. CDR3 bases: TGTGCCAGCAGCTTGCGAGAAGCCATCTCCTACGAGCAGTACTTC. Translation gives CASSLREAISYEQYF.

The rearrangement uses TRBV2 and TRBJ2-7; 7 positions match TRBD2. After removal of 6 bases from V and 3 bases from J, the junction contained 8 bases not matched to a gene. CDR1 and CDR2 (germline): SNHLY, FYNNEI. The CDR3 spans 14 residues. The CDR3 DNA reads TGTGCCAGCAGCCGGGACTACCCACACTACGAGCAGTACTTC. It yields the protein CASSRDYPHYEQYF.

The V gene is TRBV20-1, the J gene TRBJ2-3; D call uncertain. This CDR3 has 15 residues. Looked up from germline, CDR1 is DFQATT and CDR2 is SNEGSKA (reference sequence). V lost 3 bases and J 5 bases, leaving 18 bases between the germline ends. The CDR3 sequence: CSASPPRLPIDTQYF. The CDR3 bases are TGCAGTGCTAGTCCCCCTAGACTCCCGATAGATACGCAGTATTTT.

CDR3 coding DNA: TGCGCCAGCAGCACCGGGACTCAAGAGACCCAGTACTTC. Translated: CASSTGTQETQYF. The rearrangement links TRBV5-1 to TRBJ2-5; tentatively, D is TRBD2 (6 bases). Trimming left V 4 bases short and J 2 bases short, with 9 bases between. CDR1 and CDR2 from the germline V gene are SGHRS and YFSETQ. This CDR3 comprises 13 residues.

This clone was seen only a few times. The J gene is TRBJ2-3, the V gene TRBV2; D possibly corresponds to TRBD1 (5 bases). The CDR3 loop spans 15 amino acids. Germline CDR1 is SNHLY and CDR2 is FYNNEI. Trimming left V 2 bases short and J 4 bases short, with 13 bases between. The CDR3 coding sequence is TGTGCCAGCAGTGAAACTTGGCAGGGCCCAGATACGCAGTATTTT. Translation: CASSETWQGPDTQYF.

This chain joins TRBV27 and TRBJ1-2; D call uncertain. The CDR3 sequence is 12 residues long. In germline, CDR1 is MNHEY, CDR2 SMNVEV (reference sequence). V gave up 5 bases and J gave up 3 bases, with 7 bases separating them. CDR3 bases: TGTGCCAGCAGTGGCATTGACTATGGCTACACCTTC. The encoded protein is CASSGIDYGYTF.

The rearrangement joins TRBV6-4 to TRBJ2-3, with 13 bases matching TRBD2. V shed 2 bases, J shed 4 bases, and the junction held 0 bases outside the gene matches. Germline assignment: CDR1 MRHNA and CDR2 SNTAGT. The CDR3 is 15 amino acids. The chain's CDR3 is CASSDTSGGADTQYF. The CDR3 nucleotides read TGTGCCAGCAGTGACACTAGCGGGGGGGCAGATACGCAGTATTTT.

The chain joins TRBV23-1 to TRBJ2-3; no clear D gene. TRBV23-1 is given ORF status, its function remaining uncertain. V was pared by 4 bases and J by 4 bases, with 18 bases between. The CDR3 loop spans 16 amino acids. CDR3 region: CASSPFKPPKPDTQYF. In DNA form, the CDR3 reads TGCGCCAGCAGTCCCTTCAAGCCGCCAAAGCCAGATACGCAGTATTTT.

V is TRBV6-5 and J is TRBJ1-6, with 8 bases aligning to TRBD1. The germline V gene encodes CDR1 MNHEY and CDR2 SVGAGI. The CDR3 runs to 15 residues. The junction had 5 bases not matched to a gene; V was cut back by 5 bases and J by 5 bases. The CDR3 nucleotides are TGTGCCAGCAGTCCCCGGGACAGGAATAATTCACCCCTCCACTTT. Translation gives CASSPRDRNNSPLHF.

The chain carries TRBV2 and TRBJ1-4, with D uncertain. Per germline, CDR1 SNHLY and CDR2 FYNNEI. The CDR3 extends over 13 amino acids. V shed 1 base and J shed 7 bases, with 7 bases lying between them. The CDR3 sequence is CASSEGEGEKLFF. In DNA form, the CDR3 reads TGTGCCAGCAGTGAAGGGGAAGGTGAAAAACTGTTTTTT.

The rearrangement joins TRBV3-1 (or the pseudogene TRBV3-2) to TRBJ2-2; TRBD2 matches 8 bases. The V segment lost 6 bases and the J segment 5 bases; nucleotides outside the gene matches: 14. The CDR3 is 17 amino acids. Germline V gene lookup returns CDR1 LGHDT and CDR2 YNNKEL (reference sequence). CDR3 in amino acids: CASSRVGTSQFTGELFF. The CDR3 nucleotides read TGTGCCAGCAGTCGGGTTGGGACTAGTCAGTTTACCGGGGAGCTGTTTTTT.

CDR3 in amino acids: CASSPPSIGGYTF. In DNA, the CDR3 is TGTGCCAGCTCACCACCATCTATAGGTGGCTACACCTTC. V and J are TRBV18 and TRBJ1-2; D is unclear. This CDR3 contains 13 residues. The V and J ends lost 0 bases and 7 bases respectively, with 9 bases between them. The germline gives CDR1 KGHSH, CDR2 LQKENI.

The chain is built from TRBV11-2 and TRBJ2-7; 10 bases are shared with TRBD2. The length of the CDR3 is 15 residues. The germline CDR1 and CDR2 sequences are SGHAT and FQNNGV. J lost 4 bases, V lost 1 base, and 4 bases had no gene match. DNA of the CDR3: TGTGCCAGCAGCTTAGGAATAGCGGGGGGTTACGAGCAGTACTTC. It is translated as CASSLGIAGGYEQYF.

V usage is TRBV19 and J usage is TRBJ1-2; a weak D match, TRBD1 (5 bases). Germline CDR1 and CDR2: LNHDA and SQIVND (reference sequence). V lost 0 bases to trimming and J lost 6 bases, with 14 bases between them. CDR3 length equals 15 residues. As DNA, the CDR3 is TGTGCCAGTAGTATAGAGATCCAGGGATTCCATGGCTACACCTTC. Its protein is CASSIEIQGFHGYTF.

This clone was observed once. The gene calls are TRBV16 and TRBJ1-2; D not certain. Germline V gene data show CDR1 as KGHSY and CDR2 as FQNENV. This CDR3 comprises 13 residues. V shed 8 bases and J shed 0 bases, with 10 bases lying between them. This CDR3 reads CASHSTANYGYTF. CDR3 DNA: TGTGCCAGCCACTCGACGGCTAACTATGGCTACACCTTC.